Listed here are 3 T cell receptor beta chains from one sample, sequenced in a study of chemoradiotherapy in HPV16-positive cancers. Sequencing used immunoSEQ multiplex PCR; TCRdb keeps in-frame clones, though not all of them. The repertoire includes about 880 clones, 86% of them detected once, and approximately 6.2% sits in the top ten. Sequenced here: tumor tissue, sampled from a patient who underwent chemoradiotherapy. All receptors derive from a human donor with HPV-associated anogenital cancer.

V usage is TRBV18 and J usage is TRBJ1-5; D is ambiguous. Trimming left V 2 bases short and J 11 bases short, with 19 bases between. Germline CDR1 is KGHSH and CDR2 is LQKENI. CDR3 size: 15 residues. This CDR3 reads CASSPVTGSPWTQHF. In DNA form, the CDR3 reads TGTGCCAGCTCACCAGTCACGGGGTCCCCTTGGACCCAGCATTTT.

The rearrangement uses TRBV6-5 and TRBJ2-2; possibly TRBD1 or TRBD2 for D (5 bases each). Trimming took 7 bases from V and 1 from J, leaving 13 bases between them. The germline V gene has CDR1 MNHEY and CDR2 SVGAGI. The CDR3 consists of 15 residues. CDR3 amino acids: CASTQGGLNTGELFF. The CDR3 DNA is TGTGCCAGCACCCAGGGCGGGTTGAACACCGGGGAGCTGTTTTTT.

This clone appeared a few times. V gene TRBV11-2 combines with J gene TRBJ1-2; D is ambiguous. Germline V lookup: CDR1 SGHAT, CDR2 FQNNGV. The CDR3 has 13 amino acids. Deletions cut 2 bases from V and 6 bases from J, with 10 bases between. The CDR3 loop reads CASSLSKVHGYTF. Here the CDR3 DNA reads TGTGCCAGCAGCTTATCAAAGGTTCATGGCTACACCTTC.